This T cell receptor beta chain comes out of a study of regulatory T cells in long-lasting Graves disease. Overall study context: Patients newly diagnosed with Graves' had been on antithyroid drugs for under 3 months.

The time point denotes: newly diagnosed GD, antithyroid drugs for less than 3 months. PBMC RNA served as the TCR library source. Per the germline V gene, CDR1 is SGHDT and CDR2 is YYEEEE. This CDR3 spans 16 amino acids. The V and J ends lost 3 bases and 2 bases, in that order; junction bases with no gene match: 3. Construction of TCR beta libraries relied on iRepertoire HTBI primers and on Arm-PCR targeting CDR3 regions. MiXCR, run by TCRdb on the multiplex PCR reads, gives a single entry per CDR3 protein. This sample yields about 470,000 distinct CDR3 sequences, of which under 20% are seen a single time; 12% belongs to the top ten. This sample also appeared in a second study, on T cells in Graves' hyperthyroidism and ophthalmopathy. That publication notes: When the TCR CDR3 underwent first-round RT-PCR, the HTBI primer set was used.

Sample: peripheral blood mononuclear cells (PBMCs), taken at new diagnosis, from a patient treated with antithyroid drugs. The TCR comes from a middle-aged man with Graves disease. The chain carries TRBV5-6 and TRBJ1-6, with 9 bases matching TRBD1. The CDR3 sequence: CASSWTGEAYNSPLHF. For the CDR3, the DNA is TGTGCCAGCAGCTGGACAGGGGAGGCCTATAATTCACCCCTCCACTTT.